This T cell receptor (beta chain) was documented in a study of T cell clonality in common variable immunodeficiency. Broader study findings: Compared with controls, CVID subjects had fewer shared TCRbeta clones.

This clone was seen repeatedly, ten times or more. What it binds is unknown. The read terminates 3 residues before the CDR3 end, so the remaining end is supplied by the germline J gene. The germline gives CDR1 SGHVS, CDR2 FQNEAQ. The CDR3 has 15 residues. Losses at the gene ends were 2 bases for V and 5 bases for J; bases not matched to a gene: 4. Clones were sequenced by immunoSEQ multiplex PCR, and TCRdb holds only the in-frame ones, with some missing. The sample shows around 50,000 clones, none of them appearing just once. Heparinized whole blood, about 4.5 to 8.5 ml, came from each donor. The sequence derives from a person aged 18-69 years in good health. The rearrangement uses TRBV7-8 and TRBJ2-2, with 8 bases matching TRBD1. Material: peripheral blood mononuclear cells. Incomplete CDR3 DNA: TGTGCCAGCAGCTTATCGACAGGGGAGACCGGGGAG. Encoded protein: CASSLSTGETGE. The entire CDR3 is CASSLSTGETGELFF. The entire variable domain, with the rest obtained from reference TRBV7-8 and TRBJ2-2, is as follows: GAGVSQSPRYKVAKRGQDVALRCDPISGHVSLFWYQQALGQGPEFLTYFQNEAQLDKSGLPSDRFFAERPEGSVSTLKIQRTQQEDSAVYLCASSLSTGETGELFFGEGSRLTVL.